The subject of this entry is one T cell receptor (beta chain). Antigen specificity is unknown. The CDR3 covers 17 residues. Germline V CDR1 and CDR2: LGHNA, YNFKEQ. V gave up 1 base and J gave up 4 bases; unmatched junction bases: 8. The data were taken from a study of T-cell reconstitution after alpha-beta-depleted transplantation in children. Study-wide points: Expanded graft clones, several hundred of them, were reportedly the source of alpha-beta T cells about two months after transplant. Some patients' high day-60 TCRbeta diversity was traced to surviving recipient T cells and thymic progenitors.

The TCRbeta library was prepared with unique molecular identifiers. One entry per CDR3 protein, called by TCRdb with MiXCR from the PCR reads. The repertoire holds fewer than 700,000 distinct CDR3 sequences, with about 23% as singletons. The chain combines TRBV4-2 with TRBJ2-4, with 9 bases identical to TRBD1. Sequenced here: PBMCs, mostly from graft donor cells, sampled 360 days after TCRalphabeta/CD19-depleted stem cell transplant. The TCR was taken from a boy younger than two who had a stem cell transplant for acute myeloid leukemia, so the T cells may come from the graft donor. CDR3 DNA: TGTGCCAGCAGCCAAGTAGGAACAGGGGGCTGGAAAAACATTCAGTACTTC. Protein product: CASSQVGTGGWKNIQYF.